Presented here are 24 T cell receptor beta chains from one specimen sequenced in a study of technical replicates of blood from a few donors. Libraries were prepared by immunoSEQ multiplex PCR; TCRdb keeps only in-frame clonotypes and omits some of them. The sample carries roughly 80,000 clones, roughly 90% recorded once. The sequencing input was T cells isolated from PBMCs. Every receptor here comes from a human donor in good health.

This clone was detected a few times. The chain employs TRBV19 and TRBJ1-4; no firm D call. Trimming took 1 base from V and 8 from J, leaving 8 bases between them. The germline CDR1 and CDR2 sequences are LNHDA and SQIVND (reference sequence). This CDR3 spans 13 amino acids. The CDR3 loop reads CASSIGRGEKLFF. The DNA of the CDR3 is TGTGCCAGTAGTATAGGGCGAGGCGAAAAACTGTTTTTT.

This chain uses TRBV5-4 with TRBJ1-6; D not certain. The CDR3 consists of 13 residues. Germline assignment: CDR1 SGHNT and CDR2 YYREEE (reference sequence). V was pared by 4 bases and J by 4 bases, with 6 bases between. CDR3 DNA sequence: TGTGCCAGCAGCCGGGGTTATAATTCACCCCTCCACTTT. It codes for CASSRGYNSPLHF.

This clone occurred a few times. The same CDR3 is also encoded by other DNA sequences in this sample. The chain is built from TRBV5-4 and TRBJ1-1; 7 nucleotides line up with TRBD1. From germline, CDR1 is SGHNT and CDR2 YYREEE (reference sequence). The CDR3 runs 17 residues. V was clipped by 4 bases and J by 0 bases; unmatched bases: 12. The CDR3 sequence is CASSQNPGQTLNTEAFF. The CDR3 DNA follows: TGTGCCAGCAGCCAGAATCCGGGACAGACTTTGAACACTGAAGCTTTCTTT. The complete variable domain, with remaining parts taken from reference TRBV5-4 and TRBJ1-1, reads ETGVTQSPTHLIKTRGQQVTLRCSSQSGHNTVSWYQQALGQGPQFIFQYYREEENGRGNFPPRFSGLQFPNYSSELNVNALELDDSALYLCASSQNPGQTLNTEAFFGQGTRLTVV.

The V and J genes are TRBV27 and TRBJ1-5; TRBD1 matches 12 bases. This CDR3 has 17 amino acids. Per the germline V gene, CDR1 is MNHEY and CDR2 is SMNVEV (reference sequence). The J segment lost 3 bases and the V segment lost 2 bases, leaving 5 bases of the junction unmatched. CDR3 amino acids: CASSLHGTGGHNQPQHF. The CDR3 DNA follows: TGTGCCAGCAGTTTACACGGGACAGGGGGCCACAATCAGCCCCAGCATTTT.

The chain carries TRBV9 and TRBJ2-5; D is perhaps TRBD1 (6 bases). With 1 base removed from V and 4 bases from J, the gap between germline ends came to 17 bases. The CDR3 runs to 16 residues. The V gene's germline CDR1 is SGDLS and CDR2 YYNGEE. The DNA for the CDR3 is TGTGCCAGCAGCGTAATCCTAGGTGGGGGCCGAGAGACCCAGTACTTC. Its translation is CASSVILGGGRETQYF.

The chain links TRBV28 to TRBJ2-5; D is unclear. Germline V lookup: CDR1 MDHEN, CDR2 SYDVKM. The CDR3 runs to 11 residues. The V end lost 3 bases, the J end lost 5 bases, and 4 bases lay between the germline ends. CDR3 coding DNA: TGTGCCAGCAGTTTGCGGGAGACCCAGTACTTC. Its protein is CASSLRETQYF.

This rearrangement joins TRBV9 to TRBJ2-7; TRBD2 matches 11 bases. J was trimmed by 4 bases and V by 2 bases; bases with no gene match: 5. Germline CDR1 is SGDLS and CDR2 is YYNGEE. This CDR3 has 15 residues. The CDR3 loop is CASSVGTSGIYEQYF. CDR3 bases: TGTGCCAGCAGCGTTGGGACTAGCGGAATTTACGAGCAGTACTTC.

The count of this clone is one. This chain uses TRBV5-1 with TRBJ1-1; 7 bases agree with TRBD1. V lost 0 bases and J lost 4; bases outside the gene matches: 3. CDR3 size: 14 residues. CDR1 is SGHRS and CDR2 is YFSETQ in the germline V gene. The CDR3 protein is CASSLEGASTEAFF. The CDR3 bases are TGCGCCAGCAGCTTGGAGGGGGCTAGCACTGAAGCTTTCTTT.

This clone was detected a few times. V and J are TRBV28 and TRBJ1-5; possible D gene TRBD1, 5 bases. The germline gives CDR1 MDHEN, CDR2 SYDVKM. This CDR3 is 13 amino acids long. Trimming took off 7 bases at V and 8 bases at J, with 15 bases between the two ends. DNA for the CDR3: TGTGCCAGCAACCTTCCGGGGGGTGAGCCCCAGCATTTT. It yields the protein CASNLPGGEPQHF.

This chain joins TRBV10-3 and TRBJ1-4; TRBD1 matches at 9 bases. The CDR3 extends over 15 amino acids. The germline CDR1 and CDR2 sequences are ENHRY and SYGVKD. Trimming removed 10 bases from V and 7 bases from J; junction bases left unmatched: 13. DNA of the CDR3: TGTGCCACAGGACAGGGGCCCCGAGAGGGTGAAAAACTGTTTTTT. Amino acids: CATGQGPREGEKLFF.

V gene TRBV7-9 combines with J gene TRBJ2-5; D is perhaps TRBD1 (6 bases). Trimming removed 1 base at V and 5 bases at J, with 14 bases between. The germline V gene has CDR1 SEHNR and CDR2 FQNEAQ (reference sequence). The CDR3 has 15 residues. The CDR3 loop reads CASSLGRRGSETQYF. The CDR3 DNA reads TGTGCCAGCAGCTTAGGACGCAGGGGCTCGGAGACCCAGTACTTC.

The chain uses TRBV30 and TRBJ1-5, with D maybe TRBD1 (6 bases). The ends were cut back, 2 bases at V and 6 bases at J, with 17 bases in the middle. Germline V gene sequence: CDR1 GTSNPN, CDR2 SVGIG (reference sequence). The CDR3 extends over 15 amino acids. This CDR3 reads CAWSRYGQGPQPQHF. The CDR3 region has the DNA TGTGCCTGGAGTCGTTATGGGCAGGGGCCTCAGCCCCAGCATTTT. The full variable domain, with the rest looked up from reference TRBV30 and TRBJ1-5, is SQTIHQWPATLVQPVGSPLSLECTVEGTSNPNLYWYRQAAGRGLQLLFYSVGIGQISSEVPQNLSASRPQDRQFILSSKKLLLSDSGFYLCAWSRYGQGPQPQHFGDGTRLSIL.

The CDR3 sequence is CASSSSGGTYEQYF. CDR3 nucleotide sequence: TGTGCCAGTAGTAGCAGCGGGGGAACCTACGAGCAGTACTTC. The chain recombines TRBV19 with TRBJ2-7; TRBD2 matches 8 bases. Germline-derived CDR1 and CDR2 are LNHDA and SQIVND (reference sequence). The CDR3 sequence is 14 residues long. V was clipped by 4 bases and J by 2 bases; unmatched bases: 4.

The V call is TRBV4-1, the J call TRBJ1-4, with D uncertain. The CDR3 extends over 15 amino acids. Looked up from germline, CDR1 is MGHRA and CDR2 is YSYEKL. V was shortened by 6 bases and J by 12 bases, with 23 bases between the two germline ends. CDR3 sequence reads: CASREHEPPGLQLFF. In DNA form, the CDR3 reads TGCGCCAGCAGGGAACACGAGCCCCCGGGTTTGCAACTGTTTTTT.

This chain uses TRBV9 with TRBJ2-7; 9 bases map to TRBD1. Germline CDR1 and CDR2: SGDLS and YYNGEE. This CDR3 is 14 amino acids long. V gave up 4 bases and J gave up 3 bases; unmatched junction bases: 5. CDR3 bases: TGTGCCAGCAGCACAGGGGGCTGGGACTACGAGCAGTACTTC. It specifies CASSTGGWDYEQYF.

The chain combines TRBV28 with TRBJ2-2, with 9 bases aligning to TRBD1. V dropped 3 bases and J dropped 4; count of bases not matched to a gene: 12. Germline V gives CDR1 MDHEN, CDR2 SYDVKM. The CDR3 runs to 18 residues. The CDR3 DNA is TGTGCCAGCAGTTTCTTGTTGAGGGCGGGACAGGGCACCGGGGAGCTGTTTTTT. It codes for CASSFLLRAGQGTGELFF.

V and J are TRBV5-6 and TRBJ1-4; D is uncertain. CDR3 size: 13 residues. Trimming pared 4 bases from V and 7 bases from J, leaving 11 bases between. Germline V gene sequence: CDR1 SGHDT, CDR2 YYEEEE. The CDR3 region is CASSPSLTEKLFF. The CDR3 region has the DNA TGTGCCAGCAGCCCCTCACTTACTGAAAAACTGTTTTTT.

This chain connects TRBV11-2 to TRBJ2-7; 9 bases are shared with TRBD1. Germline values: CDR1 SGHAT, CDR2 FQNNGV. The CDR3 spans 15 residues. J lost 4 bases, V lost 5 bases, and 9 bases had no gene match. CDR3 nucleotides: TGTGCCAGCAGCCGCCTCGGACAGGGGATTTACGAGCAGTACTTC. It encodes CASSRLGQGIYEQYF.

The chain combines TRBV4-1 with TRBJ1-4; D gene ambiguous. The germline gives CDR1 MGHRA, CDR2 YSYEKL. CDR3 length: 14 residues. V gave up 0 bases and J gave up 7 bases, with 9 bases separating them. This CDR3 is CASSQEKLTEKLFF. The CDR3 DNA reads TGCGCCAGCAGCCAAGAGAAACTCACTGAAAAACTGTTTTTT.

The CDR3 region is CSVDTGHYYGYTF. CDR3 sequence (DNA): TGCAGCGTTGATACAGGACACTACTATGGCTACACCTTC. The V call is TRBV29-1, the J call TRBJ1-2; TRBD1 is a possible D gene (5 bases). V was shortened by 3 bases and J by 3 bases, with 11 bases between the two germline ends. Germline V gene sequence: CDR1 SQVTM, CDR2 ANQGSEA. The CDR3 extends over 13 amino acids.

The rearrangement joins TRBV6-5 to TRBJ1-5; possibly TRBD1 for D (6 bases). The CDR3 consists of 15 residues. Per germline, CDR1 MNHEY and CDR2 SVGAGI. V lost 2 bases and J lost 0, with 8 bases in between. CDR3 nucleotides: TGTGCCAGCAGTTACCGAGGGGGTAGCAATCAGCCCCAGCATTTT. Translated, it gives CASSYRGGSNQPQHF.

The genes are TRBV18 and TRBJ2-7; 7 nucleotides align to TRBD1. This CDR3 region has 16 residues. The V gene end was trimmed by 2 bases and the J gene end by 3 bases; junction bases not matched to a gene: 10. Germline V gene data show CDR1 as KGHSH and CDR2 as LQKENI. As DNA, the CDR3 is TGTGCCAGCTCACCATCGACAGGGCCCTCGGGCTACGAGCAGTACTTC. Translating gives CASSPSTGPSGYEQYF.

Here the CDR3 DNA reads TGTGCTAGTGGTTTGGCGCGCTCCCAGGTGGGGCCAGATACGCAGTATTTT. It encodes CASGLARSQVGPDTQYF. The genes are TRBV12-5 and TRBJ2-3; D perhaps matches TRBD1 (5 bases). The germline V gene has CDR1 LGHNT and CDR2 FRNRAP. The V gene lost 1 base and the J gene lost 4 bases, with 18 bases spanning the gap. This CDR3 has 17 residues. The full variable domain, completed using reference TRBV12-5 and TRBJ2-3, is DARVTQTPRHKVTEMGQEVTMRCQPILGHNTVFWYRQTMMQGLELLAYFRNRAPLDDSGMPKDRFSAEMPDATLATLKIQPSEPRDSAVYFCASGLARSQVGPDTQYFGPGTRLTVL.

This rearrangement joins TRBV6-6 to TRBJ1-2; a possible D gene is TRBD1 (5 bases). From germline, CDR1 is MNHNY and CDR2 SVGAGI (reference sequence). This CDR3 contains 13 residues. V shed 6 bases and J shed 6 bases, with 14 bases lying between them. The CDR3 nucleotides are TGTGCCAGCAGGACAGTGGGATTTAATGGCTACACCTTC. Its translation is CASRTVGFNGYTF.